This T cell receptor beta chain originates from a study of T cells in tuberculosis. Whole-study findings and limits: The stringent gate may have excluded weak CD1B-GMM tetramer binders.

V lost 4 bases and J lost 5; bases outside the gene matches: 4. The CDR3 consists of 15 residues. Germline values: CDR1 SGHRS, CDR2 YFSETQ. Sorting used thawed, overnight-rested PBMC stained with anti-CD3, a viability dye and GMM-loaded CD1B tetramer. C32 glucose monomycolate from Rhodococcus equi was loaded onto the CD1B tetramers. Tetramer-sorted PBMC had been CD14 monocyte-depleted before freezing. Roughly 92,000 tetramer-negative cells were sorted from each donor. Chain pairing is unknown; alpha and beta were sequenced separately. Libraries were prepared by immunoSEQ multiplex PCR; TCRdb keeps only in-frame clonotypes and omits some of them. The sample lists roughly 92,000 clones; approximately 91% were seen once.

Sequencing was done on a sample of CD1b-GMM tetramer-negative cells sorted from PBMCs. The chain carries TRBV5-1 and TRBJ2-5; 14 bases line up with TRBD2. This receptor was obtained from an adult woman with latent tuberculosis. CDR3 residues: CASSQTSGGAETQYF. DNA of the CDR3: TGCGCCAGCAGCCAGACTAGCGGGGGGGCCGAGACCCAGTACTTC.